The entry below gives a single T cell receptor (beta chain) sequence along with its context. Its cognate antigen is unknown. This sample is part of a study of CD8 T cells in Susac syndrome. Random hexamers served to reverse transcribe roughly 0.45 to 1 ug RNA. With immunoSEQ multiplex PCR, TCR beta CDR3 was amplified across 54 Vbeta and 13 Jbeta. TCRdb re-analysed the immunoSEQ multiplex PCR reads in MiXCR, keeping a single row per CDR3 protein. The table includes roughly 50,000 distinct CDR3 sequences, roughly 93% detected once. General study results and limits: Acknowledgment was made by the study that its TCR sequencing and HLA analysis involved a relatively small number of individuals.

Sample: CD8+ T cells from PBMCs. The receptor was derived from a human donor in good health.

The CDR3 nucleotides read TGTGCCAGCAGTCTAGGGTTTTCCCTCTCCTACGAGCAGTACTTC. Amino acid sequence: CASSLGFSLSYEQYF. This rearrangement joins TRBV12-3 or TRBV12-4 to TRBJ2-7; D call uncertain. The CDR3 covers 15 residues. V lost 5 bases to trimming and J lost 0 bases, with 14 bases between them.